The present T cell receptor beta chain was sequenced within a study of tumor-infiltrating lymphocytes in primary liver carcinoma. Study information: Spanning 30 to 69 years of age, the patients were men and women. Study results and limitations: Reduced overlap was seen in tumor-adjacent and tumor-blood pairs versus tumor region pairs. Appearing in all five tumor regions was true of only about 7.5-25% of top clones.

Total RNA (roughly 550 ng) served as template for TCR beta cDNA synthesis primed by a constant-region primer. Amplification in three nested multiplex PCR rounds with slightly modified ARM-PCR gave rise to TCR beta libraries. A C-beta reverse primer and TRBV1-TRBV30 forward primers served in each of the first two PCR rounds, at about 10 cycles apiece. Each CDR3 protein gets one entry after TCRdb re-called the multiplex PCR reads with MiXCR. The sample shows tens of thousands of distinct CDR3 sequences, approximately 70% of them seen only once. Regarding this clonotype: Antigen: not known.

The CDR3 spans 14 residues. The V gene lost 10 bases and the J gene lost 6 bases, with 19 bases spanning the gap. Germline lookup yields CDR1 MDHEN and CDR2 SYDVKM. Co-extracting RNA and DNA was done with about 20-34 mg of unsorted bulk tissue as input. The V gene is TRBV28, the J gene TRBJ1-5, with D uncertain. The source is a man in his forties with primary liver carcinoma and hepatitis B virus infection. The specimen was liver tumor tissue from sampling region 1. Subset noted: tumor region T1, superior pole. Here the CDR3 reads CANSAEGMSQPQHF. CDR3 coding DNA: TGTGCCAACAGCGCAGAGGGCATGAGTCAGCCCCAGCATTTT.